This TCR beta chain stems from a study of blood T cells in healthy people across ages. The CDR3 extends over 13 amino acids. Germline values: CDR1 ENHRY, CDR2 SYGVKD. V was cut by 11 bases and J by 1 base, with 14 bases left in between. PCR was performed a second time for roughly 6 to 12 cycles using a sample-barcoded 5' primer and a J-beta primer mix. TCRdb called the 5' RACE reads again in MiXCR, with one record for every CDR3 protein. The table includes approximately 1.5 million distinct CDR3 sequences, about 32% detected once. This clonotype was counted a few times. V gene TRBV10-3 combines with J gene TRBJ1-1; D is possibly TRBD1 (5 bases). Sequencing used blood. This TCR was recovered from a young woman in good health. The CDR3 DNA reads TGTGCCGCACACGGACAAAAGAACACTGAAGCTTTCTTT. The encoded protein is CAAHGQKNTEAFF.